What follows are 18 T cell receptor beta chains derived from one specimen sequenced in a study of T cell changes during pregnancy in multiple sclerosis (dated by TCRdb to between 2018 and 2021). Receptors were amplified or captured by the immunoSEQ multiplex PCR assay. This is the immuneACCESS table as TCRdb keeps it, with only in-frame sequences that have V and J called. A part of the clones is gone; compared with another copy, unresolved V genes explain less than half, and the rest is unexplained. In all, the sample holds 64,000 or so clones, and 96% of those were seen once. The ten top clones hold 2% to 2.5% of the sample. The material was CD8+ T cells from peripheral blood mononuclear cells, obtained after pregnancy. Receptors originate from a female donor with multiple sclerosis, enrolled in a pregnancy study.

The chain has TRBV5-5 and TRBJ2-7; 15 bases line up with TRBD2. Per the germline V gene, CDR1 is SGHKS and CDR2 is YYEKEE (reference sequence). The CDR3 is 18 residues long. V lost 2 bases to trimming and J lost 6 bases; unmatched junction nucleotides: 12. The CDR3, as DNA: TGTGCCAGCAGCTTAAGGACTAGCGGGAGGGCGGGCCCCCTCGAGCAGTACTTC. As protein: CASSLRTSGRAGPLEQYF. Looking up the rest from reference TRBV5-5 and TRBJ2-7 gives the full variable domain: DAGVTQSPTHLIKTRGQQVTLRCSPISGHKSVSWYQQVLGQGPQFIFQYYEKEERGRGNFPDRFSARQFPNYSSELNVNALLLGDSALYLCASSLRTSGRAGPLEQYFGPGTRLTVT.

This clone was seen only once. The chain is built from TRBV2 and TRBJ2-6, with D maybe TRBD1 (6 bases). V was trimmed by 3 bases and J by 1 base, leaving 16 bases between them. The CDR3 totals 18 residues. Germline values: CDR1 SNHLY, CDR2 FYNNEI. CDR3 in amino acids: CASSDGSGQISGANVLTF. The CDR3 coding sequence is TGTGCCAGCAGTGATGGGTCGGGACAAATATCTGGGGCCAACGTCCTGACTTTC.

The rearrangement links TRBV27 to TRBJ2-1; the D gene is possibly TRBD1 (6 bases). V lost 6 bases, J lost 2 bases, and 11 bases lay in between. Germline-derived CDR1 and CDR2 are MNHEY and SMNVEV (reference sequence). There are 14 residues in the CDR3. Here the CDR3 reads CASSSQGPYNEQFF. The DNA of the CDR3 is TGTGCCAGCAGCAGTCAGGGGCCCTACAATGAGCAGTTCTTC.

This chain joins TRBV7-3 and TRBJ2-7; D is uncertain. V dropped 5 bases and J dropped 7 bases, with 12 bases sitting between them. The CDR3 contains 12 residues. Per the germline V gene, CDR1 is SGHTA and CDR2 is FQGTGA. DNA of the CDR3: TGTGCCAGCAGCGAACAGCCTGGGGAGCAGTACTTC. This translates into CASSEQPGEQYF.

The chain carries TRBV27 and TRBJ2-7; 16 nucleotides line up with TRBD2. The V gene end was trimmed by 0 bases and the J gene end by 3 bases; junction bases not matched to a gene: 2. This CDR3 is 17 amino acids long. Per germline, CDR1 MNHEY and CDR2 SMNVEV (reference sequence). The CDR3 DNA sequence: TGTGCCAGCAGTTTATCGGGACTAGCGGGAGGGTTCTACGAGCAGTACTTC. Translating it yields CASSLSGLAGGFYEQYF.

The CDR3 DNA is TGCAGCGTGGGGCTGGGGGCCAACACTGAAGCTTTCTTT. It codes for CSVGLGANTEAFF. The chain is built from TRBV29-1 and TRBJ1-1, with a possible D match to TRBD1 (6 bases). This CDR3 region has 13 residues. Trimming cost V 6 bases and J 2 bases, with 13 bases left between them. In germline, CDR1 is SQVTM, CDR2 ANQGSEA.

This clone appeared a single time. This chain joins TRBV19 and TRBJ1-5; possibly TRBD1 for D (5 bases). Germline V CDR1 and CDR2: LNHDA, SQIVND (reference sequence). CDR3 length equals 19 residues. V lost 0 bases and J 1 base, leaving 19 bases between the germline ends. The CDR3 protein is CASSIDQRRQGGSNQPQHF. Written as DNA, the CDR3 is TGTGCCAGTAGTATAGACCAACGGCGGCAGGGTGGGAGCAATCAGCCCCAGCATTTT.

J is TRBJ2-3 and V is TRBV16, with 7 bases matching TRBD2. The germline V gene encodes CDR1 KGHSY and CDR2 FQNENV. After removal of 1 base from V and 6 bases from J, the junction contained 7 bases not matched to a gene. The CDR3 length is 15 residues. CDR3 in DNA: TGTGCCAGCAGCCAATTAGACGGGAGGTACGATACGCAGTATTTT. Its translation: CASSQLDGRYDTQYF.

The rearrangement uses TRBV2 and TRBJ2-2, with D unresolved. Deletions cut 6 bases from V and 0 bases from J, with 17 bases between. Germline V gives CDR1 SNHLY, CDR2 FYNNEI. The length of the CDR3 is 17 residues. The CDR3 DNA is TGTGCCAGCAGGGCCAGCCGAGGCCGACCGAACACCGGGGAGCTGTTTTTT. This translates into CASRASRGRPNTGELFF.

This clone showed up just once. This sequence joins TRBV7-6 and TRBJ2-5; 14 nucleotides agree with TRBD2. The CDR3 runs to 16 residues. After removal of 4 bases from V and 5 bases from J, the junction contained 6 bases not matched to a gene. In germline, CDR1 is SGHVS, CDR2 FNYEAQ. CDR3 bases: TGTGCCAGCAGCTCAGGGACTAGCGGGAGTTTGGAGACCCAGTACTTC. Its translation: CASSSGTSGSLETQYF. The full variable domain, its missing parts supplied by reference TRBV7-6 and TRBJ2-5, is GAGVSQSPRYKVTKRGQDVALRCDPISGHVSLYWYRQALGQGPEFLTYFNYEAQQDKSGLPNDRFSAERPEGSISTLTIQRTEQRDSAMYRCASSSGTSGSLETQYFGPGTRLLVL.

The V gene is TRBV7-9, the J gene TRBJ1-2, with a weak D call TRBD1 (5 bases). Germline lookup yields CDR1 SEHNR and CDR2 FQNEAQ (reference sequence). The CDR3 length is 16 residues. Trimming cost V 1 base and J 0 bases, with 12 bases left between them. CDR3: CASSLGTTTTNYGYTF. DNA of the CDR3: TGTGCCAGCAGCTTAGGGACAACGACAACTAACTATGGCTACACCTTC.

The CDR3 loop is CASSVSSMVGEGGANVLTF. The CDR3, as DNA: TGTGCCAGCAGCGTCTCTTCAATGGTAGGGGAGGGTGGGGCCAACGTCCTGACTTTC. The rearrangement joins TRBV7-9 to TRBJ2-6, with 7 nucleotides matching TRBD2. CDR3 size: 19 residues. V was pared by 5 bases and J by 3 bases, with 16 bases of the junction left unmatched. CDR1 is SEHNR and CDR2 is FQNEAQ in the germline V gene (reference sequence).

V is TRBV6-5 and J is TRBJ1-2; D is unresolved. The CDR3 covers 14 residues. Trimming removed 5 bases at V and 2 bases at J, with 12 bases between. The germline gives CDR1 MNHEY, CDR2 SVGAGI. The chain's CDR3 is CASSPSGLNYGYTF. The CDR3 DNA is TGTGCCAGCAGTCCATCAGGACTGAACTATGGCTACACCTTC.

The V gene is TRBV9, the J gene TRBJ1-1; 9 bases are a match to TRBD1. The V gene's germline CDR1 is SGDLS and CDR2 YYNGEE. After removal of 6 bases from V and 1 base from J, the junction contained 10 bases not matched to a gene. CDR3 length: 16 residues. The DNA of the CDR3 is TGTGCCAGCAACACACAGGGGGCCGGAAAGAACACTGAAGCTTTCTTT. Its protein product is CASNTQGAGKNTEAFF.

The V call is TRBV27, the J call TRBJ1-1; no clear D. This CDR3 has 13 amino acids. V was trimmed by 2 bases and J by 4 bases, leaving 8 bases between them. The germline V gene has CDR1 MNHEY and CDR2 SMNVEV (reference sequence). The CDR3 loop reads CASSLEGTTEAFF. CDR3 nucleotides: TGTGCCAGCAGTTTAGAGGGTACCACTGAAGCTTTCTTT.

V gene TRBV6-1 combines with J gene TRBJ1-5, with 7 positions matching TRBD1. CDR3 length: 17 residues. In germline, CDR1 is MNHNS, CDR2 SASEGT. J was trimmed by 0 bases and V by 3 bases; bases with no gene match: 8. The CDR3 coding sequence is TGTGCCAGCAGTGACCGGGACAGCTTGTATAGCAATCAGCCCCAGCATTTT. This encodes CASSDRDSLYSNQPQHF.

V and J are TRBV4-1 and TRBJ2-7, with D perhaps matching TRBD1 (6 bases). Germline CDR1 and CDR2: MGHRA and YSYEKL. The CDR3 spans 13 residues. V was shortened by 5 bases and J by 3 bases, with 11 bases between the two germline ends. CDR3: CASSTTGDYEQYF. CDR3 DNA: TGCGCCAGCAGCACGACAGGAGACTACGAGCAGTACTTC.

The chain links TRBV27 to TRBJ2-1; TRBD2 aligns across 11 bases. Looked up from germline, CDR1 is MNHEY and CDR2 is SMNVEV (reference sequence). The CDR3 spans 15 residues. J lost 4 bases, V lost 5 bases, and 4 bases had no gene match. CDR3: CASSPGLAVYNEQFF. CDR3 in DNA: TGTGCCAGCAGTCCGGGACTAGCGGTTTACAATGAGCAGTTCTTC.